A single sample gave rise to the 18 T cell receptor beta chains below, sequenced in a study of T cells and Merkel cell carcinoma outcomes. Data came from immunoSEQ multiplex PCR; TCRdb stores just in-frame clones and leaves some out. The sample carries under 25,000 clones, about 80% recorded once. Sequenced: tumor tissue from Merkel cell carcinoma. The source is a human donor with Merkel cell carcinoma.

The rearrangement joins TRBV30 to TRBJ1-1; perhaps TRBD1 as D (6 bases). There are 12 residues in the CDR3. Trimming shortened V by 3 bases and J by 12 bases, and 17 bases separated the two germline ends. Germline values: CDR1 GTSNPN, CDR2 SVGIG (reference sequence). The CDR3 loop reads CAWSPARGAPFF. CDR3 bases: TGTGCCTGGAGCCCCGCCCGGGGGGCTCCTTTCTTT.

This clone was seen only a few times. CDR3 nucleotides: TGTGCCACCTACCACCCGAGGCATTCCTATGGCTACACCTTC. This gives the protein CATYHPRHSYGYTF. The chain employs TRBV6-6 and TRBJ1-2; D is unresolved. This CDR3 has 14 residues. Trimming pared 10 bases from V and 4 bases from J, leaving 19 bases between. Germline V gives CDR1 MNHNY, CDR2 SVGAGI (reference sequence).

By sample fraction, this clone is large. The chain is built from TRBV29-1 and TRBJ1-1, with 7 positions matching TRBD1. The trim removed 5 bases at V and 0 bases at J, leaving 9 bases unmatched. This CDR3 comprises 15 residues. Looked up from germline, CDR1 is SQVTM and CDR2 is ANQGSEA. The chain's CDR3 is CSVNEEDRLNTEAFF. In nucleotides, the CDR3 is TGCAGCGTTAACGAGGAGGACAGGCTGAACACTGAAGCTTTCTTT.

This chain links TRBV9 with TRBJ2-1; D is possibly TRBD1 (6 bases). This CDR3 is built from 15 residues. The V end was cut by 0 bases, the J end by 8 bases, with 15 bases between. Per the germline V gene, CDR1 is SGDLS and CDR2 is YYNGEE. The CDR3 loop reads CASSVAGQGRDEQFF. In nucleotides, the CDR3 is TGTGCCAGCAGCGTAGCGGGACAAGGACGGGATGAGCAGTTCTTC.

This clone showed up just a few times. One end of the junction is discordant with germline, which a read error may explain. The chain has TRBV7-7 and TRBJ2-7, with TRBD1 matching over 8 bases. CDR3 length: 14 residues. Germline CDR1 SSHAT, CDR2 FNYEAQ (reference sequence). The CDR3 sequence: CASSPRQGSYEQYF. The CDR3 nucleotides read TGTGCTAGCAGCCCTCGACAGGGGAGCTACGAGCAGTACTTC.

This chain joins TRBV28 and TRBJ2-4; 9 bases match TRBD1. Germline-derived CDR1 and CDR2 are MDHEN and SYDVKM. The length of the CDR3 is 15 residues. The V gene end was trimmed by 7 bases and the J gene end by 3 bases; junction bases not matched to a gene: 7. The CDR3 spells CASNPWTGDKNIQYF. DNA for the CDR3: TGTGCCAGCAATCCCTGGACAGGGGACAAAAACATTCAGTACTTC.

This clone was seen only once. V is TRBV4-1 and J is TRBJ2-3; either TRBD1 or TRBD2 may fit D (5 bases each). The CDR3 has 18 residues. V lost 6 bases and J lost 0, with 22 bases in between. The germline gives CDR1 MGHRA, CDR2 YSYEKL. This CDR3 is CASSPYSRGWGSTDTQYF. CDR3 DNA sequence: TGCGCCAGCAGTCCCTATTCACGTGGTTGGGGGAGCACAGATACGCAGTATTTT.

The chain carries TRBV5-6 and TRBJ1-5; TRBD1 is a possible D gene (5 bases). This CDR3 has 15 amino acids. Per germline, CDR1 SGHDT and CDR2 YYEEEE. Trimming pared 0 bases from V and 4 bases from J, leaving 11 bases between. CDR3 in amino acids: CASSLESGGNQPQHF. CDR3 nucleotide sequence: TGTGCCAGCAGCTTGGAATCGGGGGGGAATCAGCCCCAGCATTTT.

The V gene is TRBV13, the J gene TRBJ2-7; D unclear. With 2 bases removed from V and 0 bases from J, the gap between germline ends came to 8 bases. Germline V gene sequence: CDR1 PRHDT, CDR2 FYEKMQ (reference sequence). The CDR3 totals 14 residues. CDR3 nucleotide sequence: TGTGCCAGCAGCTTAACGTACAGCTCCTACGAGCAGTACTTC. Translating gives CASSLTYSSYEQYF.

The chain employs TRBV5-6 and TRBJ1-5; D is undetermined. The germline CDR1 and CDR2 sequences are SGHDT and YYEEEE. CDR3 length equals 15 residues. Trimming removed 2 bases from V and 0 bases from J, with 9 bases in between. The CDR3 spells CASSFGQYSNQPQHF. CDR3 nucleotide sequence: TGTGCCAGCAGCTTCGGGCAATATAGCAATCAGCCCCAGCATTTT.

The V and J genes are TRBV27 and TRBJ1-5; 9 bases fit TRBD1. The germline CDR1 and CDR2 sequences are MNHEY and SMNVEV (reference sequence). V lost 5 bases, J lost 1 base, and 12 bases stayed unmatched. CDR3 length: 18 amino acids. CDR3 region: CASSPTQGTGPSNQPQHF. CDR3 sequence (DNA): TGTGCCAGCAGTCCAACCCAAGGGACAGGGCCGAGCAATCAGCCCCAGCATTTT.

The chain uses TRBV5-6 and TRBJ1-6; 7 bases align to TRBD1. Germline V gives CDR1 SGHDT, CDR2 YYEEEE. The V and J ends lost 4 bases and 8 bases, in that order; junction bases with no gene match: 12. This CDR3 spans 16 amino acids. The CDR3 sequence: CASSREQGRMDSPLHF. CDR3 nucleotides: TGTGCCAGCAGCAGGGAACAGGGGAGGATGGATTCACCCCTCCACTTT.

V usage is TRBV5-4 and J usage is TRBJ1-2, with 9 bases aligning to TRBD1. V lost 3 bases to trimming and J lost 5 bases; unmatched junction nucleotides: 2. This CDR3 spans 13 amino acids. In germline, CDR1 is SGHNT, CDR2 YYREEE (reference sequence). CDR3 bases: TGTGCCAGCAGCTATGACAGGGGGTATGGCTACACCTTC. This translates into CASSYDRGYGYTF.

The chain is built from TRBV14 and TRBJ2-7; unclear D gene. The germline V gene has CDR1 SGHDN and CDR2 FVKESK. The CDR3 sequence is 11 residues long. The germline V and J ends were trimmed by 5 bases and 2 bases, with 4 bases remaining between them. CDR3 sequence: CASSTAYEQYF. The CDR3 DNA follows: TGTGCCAGCAGCACGGCCTACGAGCAGTACTTC.

The chain couples TRBV6-8 to TRBJ2-7, with D maybe TRBD1 (5 bases). The CDR3 has 13 residues. V was pared by 8 bases and J by 3 bases, with 14 bases between. Germline loops: CDR1 MNHGY, CDR2 SAAAGT. The CDR3 coding sequence is TGTGCCAGCTTCCGGACACGCTACTACGAGCAGTACTTC. It encodes CASFRTRYYEQYF.

This clone was picked up one time. V gene TRBV18 combines with J gene TRBJ1-2; TRBD1 might be the D (5 bases). Trimming removed 3 bases from V and 0 bases from J, with 14 bases in between. Germline V gives CDR1 KGHSH, CDR2 LQKENI. This CDR3 has 16 residues. The CDR3 region is CASSPGTGYANYGYTF. CDR3 sequence (DNA): TGTGCCAGCTCACCCGGAACAGGCTATGCTAACTATGGCTACACCTTC.

The rearrangement joins TRBV9 to TRBJ1-2; 8 bases fit TRBD1. Per the germline V gene, CDR1 is SGDLS and CDR2 is YYNGEE. The trim removed 7 bases at V and 2 bases at J, leaving 1 base unmatched. This CDR3 comprises 12 residues. The CDR3 here is CASGQGNYGYTF. The CDR3 bases are TGTGCCAGCGGACAGGGAAACTATGGCTACACCTTC.

This clone was detected only once. The V gene is TRBV5-1, the J gene TRBJ2-3; D possibly matches TRBD1 or TRBD2 (5 bases each). Germline assignment: CDR1 SGHRS and CDR2 YFSETQ. V was clipped by 3 bases and J by 4 bases, with 15 bases between them. The CDR3 consists of 15 residues. The DNA of the CDR3 is TGCGCCAGCAGCTCGGATAGAAAGGGACCAGATACGCAGTATTTT. Translated: CASSSDRKGPDTQYF.